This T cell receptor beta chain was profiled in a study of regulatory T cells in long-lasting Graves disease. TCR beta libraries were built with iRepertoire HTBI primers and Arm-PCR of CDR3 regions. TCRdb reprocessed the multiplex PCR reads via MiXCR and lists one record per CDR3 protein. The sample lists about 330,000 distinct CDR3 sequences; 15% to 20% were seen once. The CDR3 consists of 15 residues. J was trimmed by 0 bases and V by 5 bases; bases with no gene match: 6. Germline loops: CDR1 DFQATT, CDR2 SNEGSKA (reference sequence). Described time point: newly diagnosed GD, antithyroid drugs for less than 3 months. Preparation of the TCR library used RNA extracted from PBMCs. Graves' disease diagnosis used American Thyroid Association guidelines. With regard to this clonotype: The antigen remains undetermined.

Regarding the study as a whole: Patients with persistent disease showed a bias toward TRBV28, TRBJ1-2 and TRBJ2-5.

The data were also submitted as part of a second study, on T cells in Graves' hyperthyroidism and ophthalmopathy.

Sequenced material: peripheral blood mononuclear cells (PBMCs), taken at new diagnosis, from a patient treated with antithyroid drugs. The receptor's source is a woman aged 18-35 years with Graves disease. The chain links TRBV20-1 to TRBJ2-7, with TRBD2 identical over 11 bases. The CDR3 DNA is TGCAGTGCTCCGCGGACTAGCGGGTACTCCTACGAGCAGTACTTC. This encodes CSAPRTSGYSYEQYF.